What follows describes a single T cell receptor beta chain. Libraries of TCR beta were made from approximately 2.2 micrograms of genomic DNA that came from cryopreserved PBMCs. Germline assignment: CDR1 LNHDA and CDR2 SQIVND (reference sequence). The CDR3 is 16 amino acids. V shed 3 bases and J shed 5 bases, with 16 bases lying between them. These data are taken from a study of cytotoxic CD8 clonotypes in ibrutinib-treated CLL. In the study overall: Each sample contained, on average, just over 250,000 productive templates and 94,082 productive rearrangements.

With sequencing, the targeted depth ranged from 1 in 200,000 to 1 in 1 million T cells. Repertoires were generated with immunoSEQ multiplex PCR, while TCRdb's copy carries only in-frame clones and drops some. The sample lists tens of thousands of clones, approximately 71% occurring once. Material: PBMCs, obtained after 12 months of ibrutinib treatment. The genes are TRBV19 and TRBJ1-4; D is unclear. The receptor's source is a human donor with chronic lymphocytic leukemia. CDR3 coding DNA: TGTGCCAGTAGTATCGTTTCAGGACGGCTAAATGAAAAACTGTTTTTT. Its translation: CASSIVSGRLNEKLFF. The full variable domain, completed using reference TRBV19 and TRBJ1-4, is DGGITQSPKYLFRKEGQNVTLSCEQNLNHDAMYWYRQDPGQGLRLIYYSQIVNDFQKGDIAEGYSVSREKKESFPLTVTSAQKNPTAFYLCASSIVSGRLNEKLFFGSGTQLSVL.